The 8 T cell receptor beta chains listed next were all sequenced from one sample in a study of T cell responses to AZD1222 COVID-19 vaccine. Sequenced by immunoSEQ multiplex PCR; TCRdb stores in-frame clones only, minus some. The profile shows over 150,000 clones, roughly nine tenths of them singletons. Here the sequenced sample was peripheral blood, taken on day 0 of AZD1222 vaccination. The receptor source for this set is an adult in good health.

This clone was seen a handful of times. The chain uses TRBV18 and TRBJ2-2; D ambiguous. V was pared by 0 bases and J by 4 bases, with 9 bases between. Germline V gene lookup returns CDR1 KGHSH and CDR2 LQKENI. The CDR3 extends over 15 amino acids. The CDR3 bases are TGTGCCAGCTCACCACCCAGCCGCCCCACCGGGGAGCTGTTTTTT. It is translated as CASSPPSRPTGELFF.

The sample holds one count of this clone. The rearrangement uses TRBV5-4 and TRBJ2-7; 16 bases fit TRBD2. V dropped 4 bases and J dropped 5; count of bases not matched to a gene: 9. The CDR3 totals 17 residues. The germline V gene encodes CDR1 SGHNT and CDR2 YYREEE (reference sequence). The DNA for the CDR3 is TGTGCCAGCAGCCGGGGGACTAGCGGGAGGGCCCTGGACGAGCAGTACTTC. Its translation: CASSRGTSGRALDEQYF.

The chain links TRBV7-8 to TRBJ1-5, with 8 positions matching TRBD1. Germline V gene data show CDR1 as SGHVS and CDR2 as FQNEAQ. V was pared by 5 bases and J by 2 bases, with 5 bases of the junction left unmatched. The CDR3 loop spans 15 amino acids. For the CDR3, the DNA is TGTGCCAGCAGCACGACGACAGGGGGCAATCAGCCCCAGCATTTT. Its translation: CASSTTTGGNQPQHF.

V gene TRBV2 combines with J gene TRBJ1-1; D is possibly TRBD1 (6 bases). Germline values: CDR1 SNHLY, CDR2 FYNNEI. Trimming pared 11 bases from V and 5 bases from J, leaving 24 bases between. The CDR3 is 15 amino acids. CDR3 region: CARGGAAYGYTEAFF. The CDR3 nucleotides are TGTGCCCGTGGGGGGGCGGCTTACGGTTATACTGAAGCTTTCTTT.

This clone has more than one count but fewer than ten. The chain links TRBV12-3 or TRBV12-4 to TRBJ1-5; D may be TRBD1 (5 bases). The CDR3 spans 13 residues. V was shortened by 6 bases and J by 1 base, with 7 bases between the two germline ends. The CDR3 region has the DNA TGTGCCAGCAGCCGGGGGAGCAATCAGCCCCAGCATTTT. It codes for CASSRGSNQPQHF.

This clone was counted a few times. The rearrangement uses TRBV6-2 or TRBV6-3 and TRBJ2-4, with 8 bases matching TRBD2. With 0 bases clipped from V and 0 bases from J, the junction kept 10 bases outside the gene matches. In germline, CDR1 is MNHEY, CDR2 SVGEGT. There are 19 residues in the CDR3. CDR3 region: CASSYSFFAGGPAKNIQYF. For the CDR3, the DNA is TGTGCCAGCAGTTACTCTTTTTTCGCGGGAGGTCCAGCCAAAAACATTCAGTACTTC.

DNA of the CDR3: TGTGCCAGCAGTGGGGCTCCGACAGGGGGCGTTGGCTACACCTTC. It translates to CASSGAPTGGVGYTF. The V call is TRBV25-1, the J call TRBJ1-2, with 10 bases lining up with TRBD1. The J segment lost 7 bases and the V segment lost 4 bases, leaving 9 bases of the junction unmatched. Germline V gene data show CDR1 as MGHDK and CDR2 as SYGVNS. This CDR3 region has 15 residues.

This chain links TRBV15 with TRBJ2-2, with TRBD2 matching over 10 bases. Per the germline V gene, CDR1 is LNHNV and CDR2 is YYDKDF (reference sequence). This CDR3 has 17 residues. V was clipped by 2 bases and J by 6 bases; unmatched bases: 9. The CDR3 region is CATSRTRSGRAAGELFF. CDR3 bases: TGTGCCACCAGCAGAACCCGGAGCGGGAGGGCCGCCGGGGAGCTGTTTTTT.